This T cell receptor beta chain appears in the sequencing data of a study of sequential checkpoint blockade in melanoma. By sample share, this clone is medium-sized. Data came from immunoSEQ multiplex PCR; TCRdb stores just in-frame clones and leaves some out. The table includes 1,800 or so clones, about 20% detected once. Germline V CDR1 and CDR2: SGHNT, YENEEA. The CDR3 spans 14 residues. Trimming took 5 bases from V and 5 from J, leaving 13 bases between them. The treatment was: randomized to nivolumab then ipilimumab (arm A) or the reverse (arm B). Specimen: tumor tissue (inferred from file names), collected from a patient given nivolumab and ipilimumab in sequence. This TCR came from a human donor with melanoma. This sequence joins TRBV11-3 and TRBJ2-1; D is undetermined. The CDR3 nucleotides are TGTGCCAGCAGCCGTAGTAGCTGGGACAATGAGCAGTTCTTC. Translation gives CASSRSSWDNEQFF.